What follows is one T cell receptor (beta chain) and its context. CDR3 length equals 16 residues. Germline loops: CDR1 KGHSY, CDR2 FQNENV. Trimming took off 1 base at V and 2 bases at J, with 15 bases between the two ends. This entry is derived from a study of blood T cell repertoires in COVID-19. Across the whole study: Sites across the United States, Italy and Spain contributed samples from acute and convalescent COVID-19.

Profiling relied on immunoSEQ multiplex PCR, and the TCRdb table lists in-frame clones only, not all of them. The repertoire consists of fewer than 200,000 clones, with about 90% occurring once and the leading ten covering roughly 4.8%. V is TRBV16 and J is TRBJ2-7; D might be TRBD1 (5 bases). The specimen sequenced was peripheral blood. The receptor was isolated from a man younger than 45 with COVID-19, enrolled during active disease. The CDR3 DNA reads TGTGCCAGCAGCCAATTTGGGGCCCGTGATGCCTACGAGCAGTACTTC. Amino acids: CASSQFGARDAYEQYF.